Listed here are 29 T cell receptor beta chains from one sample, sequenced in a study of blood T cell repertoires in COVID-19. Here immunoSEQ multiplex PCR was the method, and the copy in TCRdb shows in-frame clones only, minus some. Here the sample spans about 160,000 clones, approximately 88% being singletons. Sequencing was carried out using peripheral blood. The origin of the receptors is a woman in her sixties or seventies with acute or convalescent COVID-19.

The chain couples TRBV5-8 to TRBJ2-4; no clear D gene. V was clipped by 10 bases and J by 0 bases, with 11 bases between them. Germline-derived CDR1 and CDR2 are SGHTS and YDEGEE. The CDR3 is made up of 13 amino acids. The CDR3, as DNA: TGTGCCTCTCCCCAGGAAGCCAAAAACATTCAGTACTTC. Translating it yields CASPQEAKNIQYF. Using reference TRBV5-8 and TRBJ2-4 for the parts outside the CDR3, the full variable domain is EAGVTQSPTHLIKTRGQQATLRCSPISGHTSVYWYQQALGLGLQFLLWYDEGEERNRGNFPPRFSGRQFPNYSSELNVNALELEDSALYLCASPQEAKNIQYFGAGTRLSVL.

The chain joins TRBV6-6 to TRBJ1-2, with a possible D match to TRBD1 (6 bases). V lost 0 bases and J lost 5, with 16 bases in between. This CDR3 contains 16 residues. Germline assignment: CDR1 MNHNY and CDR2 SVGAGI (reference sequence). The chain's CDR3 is CASSYSTGTPPYGYTF. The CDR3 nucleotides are TGTGCCAGCAGTTACTCAACAGGGACCCCCCCTTATGGCTACACCTTC.

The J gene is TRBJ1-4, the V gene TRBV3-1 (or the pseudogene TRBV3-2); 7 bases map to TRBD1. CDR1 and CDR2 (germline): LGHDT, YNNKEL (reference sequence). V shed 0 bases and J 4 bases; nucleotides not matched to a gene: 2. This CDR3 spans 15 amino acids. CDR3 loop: CASSQDRGVNEKLFF. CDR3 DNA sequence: TGTGCCAGCAGCCAAGACAGGGGGGTTAATGAAAAACTGTTTTTT.

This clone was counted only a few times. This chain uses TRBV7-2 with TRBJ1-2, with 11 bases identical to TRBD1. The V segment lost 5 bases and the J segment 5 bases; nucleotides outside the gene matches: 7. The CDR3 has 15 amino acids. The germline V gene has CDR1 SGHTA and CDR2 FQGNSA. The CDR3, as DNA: TGTGCCAGCAGCACCAGGACAGGGGGCGAGTATGGCTACACCTTC. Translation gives CASSTRTGGEYGYTF. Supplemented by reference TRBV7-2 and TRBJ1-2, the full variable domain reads GAGVSQSPSNKVTEKGKDVELRCDPISGHTALYWYRQSLGQGLEFLIYFQGNSAPDKSGLPSDRFSAERTGGSVSTLTIQRTQQEDSAVYLCASSTRTGGEYGYTFGSGTRLTVV.

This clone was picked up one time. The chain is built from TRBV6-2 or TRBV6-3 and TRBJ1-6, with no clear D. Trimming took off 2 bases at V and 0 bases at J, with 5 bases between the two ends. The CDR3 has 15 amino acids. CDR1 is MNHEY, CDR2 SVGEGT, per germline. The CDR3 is CASSYGSSYNSPLHF. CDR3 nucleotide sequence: TGTGCCAGCAGTTACGGGAGCTCCTATAATTCACCCCTCCACTTT.

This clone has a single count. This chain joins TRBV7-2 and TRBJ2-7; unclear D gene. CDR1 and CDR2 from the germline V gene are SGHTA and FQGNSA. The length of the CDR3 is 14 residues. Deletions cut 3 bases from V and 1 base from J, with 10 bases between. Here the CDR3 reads CASSFGWQSYEQYF. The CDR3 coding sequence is TGTGCCAGCAGCTTTGGCTGGCAGTCCTACGAGCAGTACTTC.

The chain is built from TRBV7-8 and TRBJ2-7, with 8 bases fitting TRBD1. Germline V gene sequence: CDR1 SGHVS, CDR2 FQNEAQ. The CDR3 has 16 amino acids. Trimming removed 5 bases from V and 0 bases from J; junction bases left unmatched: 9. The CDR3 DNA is TGTGCCAGCAGCAGCTCGACAGGGGATAACTCCTACGAGCAGTACTTC. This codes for CASSSSTGDNSYEQYF.

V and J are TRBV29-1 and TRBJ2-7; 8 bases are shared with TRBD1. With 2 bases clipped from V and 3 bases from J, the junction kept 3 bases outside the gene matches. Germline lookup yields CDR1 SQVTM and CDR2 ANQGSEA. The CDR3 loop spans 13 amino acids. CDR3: CSVELRGLYEQYF. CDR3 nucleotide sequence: TGCAGCGTTGAACTCAGGGGGCTCTACGAGCAGTACTTC.

CDR3 sequence (DNA): TGTGCCAGCAGTGTTGGGGGGGGCTACGAGCAGTACTTC. Protein product: CASSVGGGYEQYF. The J gene is TRBJ2-7, the V gene TRBV12-3 or TRBV12-4; TRBD2 matches 7 bases. The V and J ends lost 5 bases and 3 bases, in that order; junction bases with no gene match: 4. The CDR3 is 13 residues long.

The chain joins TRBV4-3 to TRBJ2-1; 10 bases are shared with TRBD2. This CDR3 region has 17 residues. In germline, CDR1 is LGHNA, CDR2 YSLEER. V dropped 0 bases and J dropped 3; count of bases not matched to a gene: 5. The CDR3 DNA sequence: TGCGCCAGCAGCCAAGAAACTAGCGGGGCTTACTACAATGAGCAGTTCTTC. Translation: CASSQETSGAYYNEQFF.

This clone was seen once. CDR3 sequence: CASSEGTDYGYTF. CDR3 nucleotides: TGCGCCAGCAGTGAAGGGACAGACTATGGCTACACCTTC. The V call is TRBV10-1, the J call TRBJ1-2; 7 positions match TRBD1. Germline CDR1 reads WNHNN; CDR2 reads SYGVQD (reference sequence). The CDR3 contains 13 residues. The V and J ends lost 3 bases and 3 bases, in that order; junction bases with no gene match: 1.

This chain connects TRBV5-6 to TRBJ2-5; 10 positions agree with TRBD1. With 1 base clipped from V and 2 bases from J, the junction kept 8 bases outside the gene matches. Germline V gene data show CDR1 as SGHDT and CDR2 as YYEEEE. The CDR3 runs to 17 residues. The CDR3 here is CASSLLGTGVGQETQYF. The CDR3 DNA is TGTGCCAGCAGCTTGCTGGGGACAGGGGTTGGACAAGAGACCCAGTACTTC.

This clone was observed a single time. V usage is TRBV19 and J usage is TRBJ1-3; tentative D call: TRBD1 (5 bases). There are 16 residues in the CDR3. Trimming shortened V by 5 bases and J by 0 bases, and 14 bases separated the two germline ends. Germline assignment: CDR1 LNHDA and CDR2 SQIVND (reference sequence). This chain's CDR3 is CASSPGAGASGNTIYF. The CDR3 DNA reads TGTGCCAGTAGTCCTGGGGCAGGCGCCTCTGGAAACACCATATATTTT.

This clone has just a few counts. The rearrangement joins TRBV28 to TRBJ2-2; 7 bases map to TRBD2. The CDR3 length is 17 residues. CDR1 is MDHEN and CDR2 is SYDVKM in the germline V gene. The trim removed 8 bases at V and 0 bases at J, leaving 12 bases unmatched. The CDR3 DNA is TGTGCCAGCCGCCTTCTTCTTCGGGGGGCGAACACCGGGGAGCTGTTTTTT. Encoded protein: CASRLLLRGANTGELFF.

CDR3 coding DNA: TGTGCCAGCAGCTTAAGGGCTAACAGGGACTATGGCTACACCTTC. Its protein is CASSLRANRDYGYTF. This rearrangement joins TRBV7-2 to TRBJ1-2, with D perhaps matching TRBD1 (6 bases). The CDR3 is 15 residues long. Trimming removed 2 bases at V and 3 bases at J, with 13 bases between. Per germline, CDR1 SGHTA and CDR2 FQGNSA.

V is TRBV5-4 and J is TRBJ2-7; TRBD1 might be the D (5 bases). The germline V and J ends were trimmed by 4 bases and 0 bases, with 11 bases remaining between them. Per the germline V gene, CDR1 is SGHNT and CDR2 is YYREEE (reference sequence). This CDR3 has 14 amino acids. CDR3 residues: CASSPKTDSYEQYF. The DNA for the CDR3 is TGTGCCAGCAGCCCCAAGACAGACTCCTACGAGCAGTACTTC.

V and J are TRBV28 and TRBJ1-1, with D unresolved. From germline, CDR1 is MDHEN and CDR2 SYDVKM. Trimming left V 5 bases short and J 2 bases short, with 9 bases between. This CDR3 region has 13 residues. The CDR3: CASSLIVNTEAFF. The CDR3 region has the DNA TGTGCCAGCAGTCTAATAGTTAACACTGAAGCTTTCTTT.

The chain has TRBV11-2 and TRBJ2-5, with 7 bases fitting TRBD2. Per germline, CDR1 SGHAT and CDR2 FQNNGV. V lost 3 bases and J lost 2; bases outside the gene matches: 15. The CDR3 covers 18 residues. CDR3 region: CASSLMFLGLERQETQYF. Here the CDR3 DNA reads TGTGCCAGCAGCTTGATGTTTCTAGGACTAGAGAGACAAGAGACCCAGTACTTC.

DNA of the CDR3: TGTGCCAGCAGCTTAAGTAGTCCCCCGGGGGGCAGGGGTTCACCCCTCCACTTT. Protein: CASSLSSPPGGRGSPLHF. This chain connects TRBV7-2 to TRBJ1-6; D may be TRBD1 (6 bases). Trimming took 2 bases from V and 9 from J, leaving 23 bases between them. The CDR3 sequence is 18 residues long. Per the germline V gene, CDR1 is SGHTA and CDR2 is FQGNSA.

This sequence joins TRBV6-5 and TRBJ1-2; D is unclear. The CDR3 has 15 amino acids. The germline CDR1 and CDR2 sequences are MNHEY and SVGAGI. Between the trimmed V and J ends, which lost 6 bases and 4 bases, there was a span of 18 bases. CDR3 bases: TGTGCCAGCAGCGCGTGGGAGGGTAAGGTCTATGGCTACACCTTC. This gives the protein CASSAWEGKVYGYTF.

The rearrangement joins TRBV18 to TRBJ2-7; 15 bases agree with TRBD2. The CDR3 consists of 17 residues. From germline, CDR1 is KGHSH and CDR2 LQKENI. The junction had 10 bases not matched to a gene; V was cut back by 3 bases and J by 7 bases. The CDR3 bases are TGTGCCAGCTCACCCCCCGGGACTAGCGGGGGGATAAGGGAGCAGTACTTC. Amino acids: CASSPPGTSGGIREQYF.

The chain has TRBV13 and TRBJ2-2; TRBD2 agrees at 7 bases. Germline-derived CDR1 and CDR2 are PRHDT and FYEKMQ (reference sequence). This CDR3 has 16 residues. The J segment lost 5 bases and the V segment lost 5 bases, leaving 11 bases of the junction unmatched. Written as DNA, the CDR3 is TGTGCCAGCAGCCCCCGAGTCCCTAGCGGTACCGGGGAGCTGTTTTTT. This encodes CASSPRVPSGTGELFF.

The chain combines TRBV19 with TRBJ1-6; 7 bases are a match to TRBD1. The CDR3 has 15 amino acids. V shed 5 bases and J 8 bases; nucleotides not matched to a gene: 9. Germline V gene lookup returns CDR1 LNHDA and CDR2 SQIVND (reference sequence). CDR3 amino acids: CASSPPGQIHSPLHF. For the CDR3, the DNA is TGTGCCAGTAGTCCGCCGGGACAGATCCATTCACCCCTCCACTTT.

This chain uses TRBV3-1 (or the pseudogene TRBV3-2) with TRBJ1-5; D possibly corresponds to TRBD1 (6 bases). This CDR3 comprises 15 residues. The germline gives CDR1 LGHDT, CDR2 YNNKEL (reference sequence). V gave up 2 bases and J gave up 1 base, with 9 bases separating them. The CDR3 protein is CASSQNTGSNQPQHF. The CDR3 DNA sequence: TGTGCCAGCAGCCAAAATACAGGGAGCAATCAGCCCCAGCATTTT.

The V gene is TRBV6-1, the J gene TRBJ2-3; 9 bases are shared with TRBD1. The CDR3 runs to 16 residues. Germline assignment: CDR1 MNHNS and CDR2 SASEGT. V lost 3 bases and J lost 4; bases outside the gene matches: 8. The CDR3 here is CASSDRDRDLPDTQYF. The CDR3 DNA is TGTGCCAGCAGTGACCGGGACAGGGATTTACCAGATACGCAGTATTTT.

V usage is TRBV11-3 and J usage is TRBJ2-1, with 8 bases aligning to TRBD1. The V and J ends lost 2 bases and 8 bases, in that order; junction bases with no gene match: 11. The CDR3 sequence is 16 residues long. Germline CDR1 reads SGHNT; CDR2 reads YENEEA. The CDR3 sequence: CASSLSFGQGSDEQFF. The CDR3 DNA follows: TGTGCCAGCAGCTTATCATTTGGACAGGGAAGCGATGAGCAGTTCTTC.

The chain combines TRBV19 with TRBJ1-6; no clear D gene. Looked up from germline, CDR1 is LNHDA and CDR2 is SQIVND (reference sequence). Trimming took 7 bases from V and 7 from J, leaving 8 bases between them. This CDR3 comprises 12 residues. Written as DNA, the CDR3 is TGTGCCAGTAAAGGGAGAAATTCACCCCTCCACTTT. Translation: CASKGRNSPLHF.

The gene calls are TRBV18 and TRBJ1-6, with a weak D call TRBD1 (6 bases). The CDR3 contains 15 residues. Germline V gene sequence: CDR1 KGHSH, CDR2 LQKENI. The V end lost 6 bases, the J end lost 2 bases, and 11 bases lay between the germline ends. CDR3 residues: CASSLSGAYNSPLHF. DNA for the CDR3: TGTGCCAGCTCTCTTTCAGGGGCCTATAATTCACCCCTCCACTTT.

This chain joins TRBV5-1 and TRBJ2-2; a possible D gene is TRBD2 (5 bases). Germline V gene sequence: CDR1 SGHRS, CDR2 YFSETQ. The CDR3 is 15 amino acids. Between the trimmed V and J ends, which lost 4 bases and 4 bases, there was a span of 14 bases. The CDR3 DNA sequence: TGCGCCAGCAGCCGCCTCACTAGTGCCACCGGGGAGCTGTTTTTT. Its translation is CASSRLTSATGELFF. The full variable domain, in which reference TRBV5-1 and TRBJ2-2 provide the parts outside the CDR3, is KAGVTQTPRYLIKTRGQQVTLSCSPISGHRSVSWYQQTPGQGLQFLFEYFSETQRNKGNFPGRFSGRQFSNSRSEMNVSTLELGDSALYLCASSRLTSATGELFFGEGSRLTVL.